The 8 T cell receptor beta chains in this list originate from one sample, sequenced in a study of blood T cell repertoires in COVID-19. The method was immunoSEQ multiplex PCR; TCRdb's version includes in-frame clones alone and lacks a portion of them. The top ten hold approximately 4% of the sample, which has 300,000 to 400,000 clones, 65% to 90% seen once. The source material was PBMCs or T cells enriched from blood (not recorded which). The origin of the receptors is a woman aged 40 to 50 with acute COVID-19.

CDR3 coding DNA: TGTGCCAGCAGTGAATACCCTCAGGGAAACACCATATATTTT. This translates into CASSEYPQGNTIYF. This sequence joins TRBV25-1 and TRBJ1-3, with unresolved D. V shed 0 bases and J shed 4 bases, with 7 bases lying between them. Germline V gene sequence: CDR1 MGHDK, CDR2 SYGVNS. This CDR3 spans 14 amino acids.

The chain is built from TRBV9 and TRBJ2-7, with TRBD1 matching 9 bases. CDR3 size: 14 residues. Trimming removed 3 bases from V and 7 bases from J; junction bases left unmatched: 8. Germline CDR1 reads SGDLS; CDR2 reads YYNGEE. CDR3: CASSGPGQGLEQYF. In nucleotides, the CDR3 is TGTGCCAGCAGCGGACCGGGACAGGGCCTGGAGCAGTACTTC. The full variable domain, in which reference TRBV9 and TRBJ2-7 provide the parts outside the CDR3, is DSGVTQTPKHLITATGQRVTLRCSPRSGDLSVYWYQQSLDQGLQFLIQYYNGEERAKGNILERFSAQQFPDLHSELNLSSLELGDSALYFCASSGPGQGLEQYFGPGTRLTVT.

The genes are TRBV9 and TRBJ2-5; D perhaps matches TRBD1 (5 bases). This CDR3 spans 14 amino acids. The germline gives CDR1 SGDLS, CDR2 YYNGEE. The V gene lost 5 bases and the J gene lost 4 bases, with 15 bases spanning the gap. In DNA form, the CDR3 reads TGTGCCAGCAGGAACAGGATTTCTCGAGAGACCCAGTACTTC. Its translation is CASRNRISRETQYF.

In its sample, this clone was seen a few times. The chain carries TRBV5-8 and TRBJ2-1; 9 bases are a match to TRBD2. The V and J ends lost 4 bases and 3 bases, in that order; junction bases with no gene match: 14. The CDR3 contains 18 residues. Per germline, CDR1 SGHTS and CDR2 YDEGEE. The chain's CDR3 is CASSPRGGAGALYNEQFF. CDR3 DNA sequence: TGTGCCAGCAGCCCGCGGGGGGGCGCTGGGGCACTCTACAATGAGCAGTTCTTC.

The chain combines TRBV7-2 with TRBJ2-7; TRBD2 aligns across 16 bases. CDR3 length: 18 amino acids. Germline V gives CDR1 SGHTA, CDR2 FQGNSA. The trim removed 3 bases at V and 3 bases at J, leaving 8 bases unmatched. In DNA, the CDR3 is TGTGCCAGCAGCTTGACAGGGACTAGCGGGGGGGTCGTCTACGAGCAGTACTTC. This sequence encodes CASSLTGTSGGVVYEQYF.

The genes are TRBV7-6 and TRBJ1-3; 7 nucleotides line up with TRBD1. The CDR3 sequence is 18 residues long. V trimming: 3 bases; J trimming: 2 bases; junction bases outside the gene matches: 13. Germline V lookup: CDR1 SGHVS, CDR2 FNYEAQ. CDR3 DNA: TGTGCCAGCAGCTTCGCAGGCTGGGACAGTAGTACTGGAAACACCATATATTTT. It yields the protein CASSFAGWDSSTGNTIYF.

V is TRBV7-2 and J is TRBJ1-6; D uncertain. Germline CDR1 reads SGHTA; CDR2 reads FQGNSA. The CDR3 loop spans 14 amino acids. V was shortened by 3 bases and J by 0 bases, with 3 bases between the two germline ends. The CDR3 nucleotides read TGTGCCAGCAGCTTGAGCTCCTATAATTCACCCCTCCACTTT. The encoded protein is CASSLSSYNSPLHF.

This chain uses TRBV11-2 with TRBJ1-1, with 8 nucleotides matching TRBD1. After removal of 5 bases from V and 4 bases from J, the junction contained 6 bases not matched to a gene. Germline V CDR1 and CDR2: SGHAT, FQNNGV. This CDR3 is 14 amino acids long. CDR3 sequence: CASSPIQGVTEAFF. The CDR3 nucleotides read TGTGCCAGCAGCCCCATACAGGGGGTCACTGAAGCTTTCTTT.